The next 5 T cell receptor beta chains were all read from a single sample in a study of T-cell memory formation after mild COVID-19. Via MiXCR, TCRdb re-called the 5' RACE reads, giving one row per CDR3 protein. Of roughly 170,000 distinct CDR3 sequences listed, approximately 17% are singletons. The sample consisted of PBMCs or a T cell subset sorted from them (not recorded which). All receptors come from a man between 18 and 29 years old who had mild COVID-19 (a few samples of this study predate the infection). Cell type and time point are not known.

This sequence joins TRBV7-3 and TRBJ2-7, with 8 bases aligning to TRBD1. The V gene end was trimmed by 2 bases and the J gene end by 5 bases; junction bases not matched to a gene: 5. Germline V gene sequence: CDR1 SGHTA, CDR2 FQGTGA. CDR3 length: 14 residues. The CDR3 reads CASSLGQGADEQYF. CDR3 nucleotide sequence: TGTGCCAGCAGCTTAGGGCAGGGGGCCGACGAGCAGTACTTC.

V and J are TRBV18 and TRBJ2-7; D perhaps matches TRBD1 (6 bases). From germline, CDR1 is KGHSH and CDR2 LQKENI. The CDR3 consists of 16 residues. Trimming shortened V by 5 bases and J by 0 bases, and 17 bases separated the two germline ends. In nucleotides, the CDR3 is TGTGCCAGCTCAGAAAGGGTTCTGGGGGCCTCCTACGAGCAGTACGTC. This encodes CASSERVLGASYEQYV.

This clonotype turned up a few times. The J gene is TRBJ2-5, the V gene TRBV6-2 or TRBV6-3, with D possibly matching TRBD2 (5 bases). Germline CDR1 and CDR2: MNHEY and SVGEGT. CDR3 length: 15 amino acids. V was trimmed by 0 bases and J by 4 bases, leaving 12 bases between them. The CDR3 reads CASSYSKVRGETQYF. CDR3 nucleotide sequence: TGTGCCAGCAGTTACTCGAAGGTCCGGGGAGAGACCCAGTACTTC.

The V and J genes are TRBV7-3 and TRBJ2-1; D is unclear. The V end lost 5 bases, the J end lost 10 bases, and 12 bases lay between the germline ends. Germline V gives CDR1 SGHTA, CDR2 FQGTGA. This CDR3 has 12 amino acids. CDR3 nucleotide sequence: TGTGCCAGCAGCGCCACCCTGGGCGAGCAGTTCTTC. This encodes CASSATLGEQFF.

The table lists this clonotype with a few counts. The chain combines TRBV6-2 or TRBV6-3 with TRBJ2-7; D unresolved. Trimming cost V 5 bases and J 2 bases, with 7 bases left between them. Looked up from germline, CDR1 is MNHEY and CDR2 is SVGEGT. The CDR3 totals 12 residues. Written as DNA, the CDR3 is TGTGCCAGCAGTCGTTTTCCCTACGAGCAGTACTTC. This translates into CASSRFPYEQYF.